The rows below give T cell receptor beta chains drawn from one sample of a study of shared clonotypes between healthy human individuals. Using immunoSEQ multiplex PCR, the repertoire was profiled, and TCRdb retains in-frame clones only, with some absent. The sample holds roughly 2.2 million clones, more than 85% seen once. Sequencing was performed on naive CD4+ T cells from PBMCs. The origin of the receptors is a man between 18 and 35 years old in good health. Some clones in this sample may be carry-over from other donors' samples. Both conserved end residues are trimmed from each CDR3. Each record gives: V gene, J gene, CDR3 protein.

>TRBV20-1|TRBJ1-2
SATYYGYT
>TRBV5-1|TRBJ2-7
ASSRTGGFYEQY
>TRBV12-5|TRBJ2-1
ASGLAGSGYNEQF
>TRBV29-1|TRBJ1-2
SVPGQGARGYGYT
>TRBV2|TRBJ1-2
ASRPGTASPFGYT
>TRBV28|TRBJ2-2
ASRGRTSGSVVAGELF
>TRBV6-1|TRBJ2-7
ASSAGRNYEQY
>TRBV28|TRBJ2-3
ASSFFFRQGADTQY
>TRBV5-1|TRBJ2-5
ASSLLGAEETQY
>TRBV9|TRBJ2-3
ASSPITTSGRGDTQY
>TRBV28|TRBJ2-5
ASSRQWREPSETQY
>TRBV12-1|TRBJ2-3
ASSVPGLLSTDTQY
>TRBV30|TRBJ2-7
AWSVPDRGLFVSGYEQY
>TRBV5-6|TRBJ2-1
ASSLFLDEQF
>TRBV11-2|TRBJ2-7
ASSRTSFYEQY
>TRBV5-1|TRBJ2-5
ASSIGLYQETQY
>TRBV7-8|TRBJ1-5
ASSLAGGRSNQPQH
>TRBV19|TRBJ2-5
ASSMVSQETQY
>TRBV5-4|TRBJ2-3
ASSLKRGDTDTQY
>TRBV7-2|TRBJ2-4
ASSRGGLNIQY
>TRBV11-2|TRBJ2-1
ASSLGFNEQF
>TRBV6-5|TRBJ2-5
ASSYNQETQY
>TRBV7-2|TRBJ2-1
ASSLKTGPLAASYNEQF
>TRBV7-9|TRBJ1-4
ATRFNAPGTENEKLF
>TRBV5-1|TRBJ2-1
ASSLSPGQGRRGGEQF